The T cell receptor beta chain under discussion was sequenced for a study of identical twins. From the 5' RACE reads, TCRdb called clonotypes with MiXCR, one entry per CDR3 protein. The sample has some 500,000 distinct CDR3 sequences, roughly a fifth seen once. Trimming shortened V by 0 bases and J by 5 bases, and 17 bases separated the two germline ends. Germline-derived CDR1 and CDR2 are DFQATT and SNEGSKA (reference sequence). The length of the CDR3 is 15 residues. At least ten counts were recorded for this clonotype. A further study also used this sample, focusing on T cells expressing NK-cell markers. From that paper: These clonotypes additionally ranked first within the CD3+CD56-NKG2C+ fraction of a handful of donors. Unclear, still, was the HCMV specificity of the expanded NKG2C+ T cell clones.

Sequences were obtained from CD4+ T cells sorted from blood. The V and J genes are TRBV20-1 and TRBJ2-7, with D perhaps being TRBD1 or TRBD2 (5 bases each). The clonotype was recovered from a woman aged 18-29 years in good health. This CDR3 reads CSARDVRAGANEQYF. CDR3 coding DNA: TGCAGTGCTAGAGATGTACGCGCCGGGGCCAACGAGCAGTACTTC.